The rows below give T cell receptor beta chains drawn from one sample of a study of OX40 agonist ivuxolimab in advanced cancers. TCRdb's table, derived via immunoSEQ multiplex PCR, lists solely in-frame clones and lacks some. The data show roughly 110,000 clones, about nine tenths seen once. Source: CD4+ or CD8+ T cells sorted from blood, taken in a trial of the OX40 agonist ivuxolimab. These receptors were taken from an adult with an advanced solid tumor such as melanoma, head and neck, liver or kidney cancer. CDR3s include the opening cysteine and the closing phenylalanine or tryptophan. A D gene is named only where the DNA matches it firmly. Only some rows state a clone size, as once, few, many or a class for expanded clones.

J gene: TRBJ1-1
clone size: -
V gene: TRBV5-1
CDR3 length: 14
D gene: -
CDR3 DNA: TGCGCCAGCAGCTTTCACAGGGCAGGGACTGAAGCTTTCTTT
CDR3 protein: CASSFHRAGTEAFF

J gene: TRBJ2-5
clone size: -
V gene: TRBV7-2
CDR3 length: 13
D gene: -
CDR3 DNA: TGTGCCAGCAGACAGGGTACAGGAGAGACCCAGTACTTC
CDR3 protein: CASRQGTGETQYF

J gene: TRBJ2-7
clone size: -
V gene: TRBV6-6
CDR3 length: 12
D gene: -
CDR3 DNA: TGTGCCAGCAGTTACTGGGGCAACGAGCAGTACTTC
CDR3 protein: CASSYWGNEQYF

J gene: TRBJ1-4
clone size: -
V gene: TRBV7-2
CDR3 length: 14
D gene: TRBD1
CDR3 DNA: TGTGCCAGCAGCACCGGGACAGGGAATGAAAAACTGTTTTTT
CDR3 protein: CASSTGTGNEKLFF

J gene: TRBJ1-5
clone size: -
V gene: TRBV7-2
CDR3 length: 15
D gene: -
CDR3 DNA: TGTGCCAGCAGCTTGCGCGGCGGCGGCAATCAGCCCCAGCATTTT
CDR3 protein: CASSLRGGGNQPQHF

J gene: TRBJ2-1
clone size: -
V gene: TRBV18
CDR3 length: 14
D gene: -
CDR3 DNA: TGTGCCAGCTCACCACAAAATTCCCGGAATGAGCAGTTCTTC
CDR3 protein: CASSPQNSRNEQFF

J gene: TRBJ1-1
clone size: -
V gene: TRBV18
CDR3 length: 18
D gene: -
CDR3 DNA: TGTGCCAGCTCACCACGAGGAGTCAGGGCCGAAGTGAACACTGAAGCTTTCTTT
CDR3 protein: CASSPRGVRAEVNTEAFF

J gene: TRBJ2-2
clone size: -
V gene: TRBV5-1
CDR3 length: 15
D gene: -
CDR3 DNA: TGCGCCAGCAGCTTCGACAACGCGAACACCGGGGAGCTGTTTTTT
CDR3 protein: CASSFDNANTGELFF

J gene: TRBJ2-7
clone size: -
V gene: TRBV2
CDR3 length: 12
D gene: -
CDR3 DNA: TGTGCCAGCGATCTAGGCGCCTACGAGCAGTACTTC
CDR3 protein: CASDLGAYEQYF

J gene: TRBJ2-7
clone size: -
V gene: TRBV7-2
CDR3 length: 16
D gene: TRBD2
CDR3 DNA: TGTGCCAGCAGCGGGCATGGGGTAGCGGGATCCTACGAGCAGTACTTC
CDR3 protein: CASSGHGVAGSYEQYF

J gene: TRBJ2-5
clone size: -
V gene: TRBV5-6
CDR3 length: 15
D gene: TRBD2
CDR3 DNA: TGTGCCAGCAGCAACGTACTGGGGGGGCAAGAGACCCAGTACTTC
CDR3 protein: CASSNVLGGQETQYF

J gene: TRBJ2-1
clone size: -
V gene: TRBV7-2
CDR3 length: 14
D gene: -
CDR3 DNA: TGTGCCAGCAGCTCTCCCTTAAAACCTCGTGAGCAGTTCTTC
CDR3 protein: CASSSPLKPREQFF

J gene: TRBJ2-7
clone size: -
V gene: TRBV2
CDR3 length: 15
D gene: -
CDR3 DNA: TGTGCCAGCAGAGTTCCCGGGAGTAGCTCCTACGAGCAGTACTTC
CDR3 protein: CASRVPGSSSYEQYF

J gene: TRBJ1-2
clone size: once
V gene: TRBV9
CDR3 length: 15
D gene: -
CDR3 DNA: TGTGCCAGCAGCGTAAGTAAAGGGTTAAGGTATGGCTACACCTTC
CDR3 protein: CASSVSKGLRYGYTF

J gene: TRBJ1-2
clone size: -
V gene: TRBV6-5
CDR3 length: 13
D gene: -
CDR3 DNA: TGTGCCAGCAGAGGGAACGCTTTCTATGGCTACACCTTC
CDR3 protein: CASRGNAFYGYTF

J gene: TRBJ1-2
clone size: -
V gene: TRBV2
CDR3 length: 13
D gene: -
CDR3 DNA: TGTGCCAGCAGTGTAACGGAGGAGCACGGCTACACCTTC
CDR3 protein: CASSVTEEHGYTF

J gene: TRBJ2-3
clone size: -
V gene: TRBV19
CDR3 length: 14
D gene: -
CDR3 DNA: TGTGCCAGTAGTATAAGCGGAGTCACAGATACGCAGTATTTT
CDR3 protein: CASSISGVTDTQYF

J gene: TRBJ2-5
clone size: once
V gene: TRBV19
CDR3 length: 16
D gene: -
CDR3 DNA: TGTGCCAGTAGTATTGAACAGGGCTCCGTAGAGGAGACCCAGTACTTC
CDR3 protein: CASSIEQGSVEETQYF

J gene: TRBJ1-1
clone size: -
V gene: TRBV6-5
CDR3 length: 14
D gene: TRBD1
CDR3 DNA: TGTGCCAGCAGTTGGACAGGGCTGAACACTGAAGCTTTCTTT
CDR3 protein: CASSWTGLNTEAFF

J gene: TRBJ2-3
clone size: -
V gene: TRBV4-2
CDR3 length: 15
D gene: -
CDR3 DNA: TGTGCCAGCAGCCAAACGGGGACGAGCACAGATACGCAGTATTTT
CDR3 protein: CASSQTGTSTDTQYF

J gene: TRBJ2-7
clone size: -
V gene: TRBV7-2
CDR3 length: 14
D gene: -
CDR3 DNA: TGTGCCAGCAGCTACCGGGACGGCTCCTACGAGCAGTACTTC
CDR3 protein: CASSYRDGSYEQYF

J gene: TRBJ2-5
clone size: -
V gene: TRBV7-2
CDR3 length: 13
D gene: -
CDR3 DNA: TGTGCCAGCAGCCTCCCGATGGTAGAGACCCAGTACTTC
CDR3 protein: CASSLPMVETQYF

J gene: TRBJ2-2
clone size: -
V gene: TRBV18
CDR3 length: 16
D gene: -
CDR3 DNA: TGTGCCAGCTCACACGCGTCTGACAGGTTCACCGGGGAGCTGTTTTTT
CDR3 protein: CASSHASDRFTGELFF